Many counts were recorded for the clone carrying this T cell receptor (beta chain). Its specificity is unknown. Libraries for TCR beta were made by quantitative 5'-RACE with molecular barcodes. In TCRdb, the 5' RACE reads were re-called with MiXCR into one record per CDR3 protein. Of a few hundred thousand distinct CDR3 sequences in the sample, about 7% were seen once. This entry is derived from a study of CD8 T cells in ankylosing spondylitis. Broader study findings: Characteristic of ankylosing spondylitis blood, it appeared, was a TCR beta motif comprising several highly homologous variants. Enrichment of disease-linked clones was reportedly significant in matched ankylosing spondylitis synovial fluid. Peripheral blood samples showed relatively rare disease-linked clones, and these clones were CD8+. Existing reports had already noted some motif variants in reactive arthritis synovial fluid and blood.

Germline CDR1 reads KGHSH; CDR2 reads LQKENI. Trimming cost V 6 bases and J 2 bases, with 14 bases left between them. The CDR3 runs 15 residues. Sequenced material: blood, either unsorted or a sorted T cell fraction (not recorded which). The clonotype originates from a male donor with ankylosing spondylitis. The chain has TRBV18 and TRBJ2-4, with D possibly TRBD2 on 6 matching bases. DNA of the CDR3: TGTGCCAGCTCCCCTGAACTAGCTACCAAAAACATTCAGTACTTC. Translation: CASSPELATKNIQYF.